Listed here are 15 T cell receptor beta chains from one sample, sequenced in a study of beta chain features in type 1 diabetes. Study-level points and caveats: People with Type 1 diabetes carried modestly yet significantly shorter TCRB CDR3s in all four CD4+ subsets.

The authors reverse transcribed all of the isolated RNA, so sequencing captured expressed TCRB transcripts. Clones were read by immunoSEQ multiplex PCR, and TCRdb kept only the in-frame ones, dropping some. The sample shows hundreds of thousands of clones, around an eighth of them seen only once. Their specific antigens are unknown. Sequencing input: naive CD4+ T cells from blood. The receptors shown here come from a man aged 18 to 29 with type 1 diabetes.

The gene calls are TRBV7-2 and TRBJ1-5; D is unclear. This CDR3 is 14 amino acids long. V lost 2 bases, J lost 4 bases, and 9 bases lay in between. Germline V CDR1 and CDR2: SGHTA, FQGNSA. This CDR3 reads CASSLSQRNQPQHF. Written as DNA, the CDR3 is TGTGCCAGCAGCTTATCGCAGCGAAATCAGCCCCAGCATTTT.

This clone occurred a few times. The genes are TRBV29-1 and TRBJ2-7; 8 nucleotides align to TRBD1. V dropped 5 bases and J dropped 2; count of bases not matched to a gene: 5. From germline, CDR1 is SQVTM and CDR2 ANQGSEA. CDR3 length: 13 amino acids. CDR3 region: CSVWDRPPYEQYF. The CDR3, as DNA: TGCAGCGTTTGGGACAGGCCTCCCTACGAGCAGTACTTC.

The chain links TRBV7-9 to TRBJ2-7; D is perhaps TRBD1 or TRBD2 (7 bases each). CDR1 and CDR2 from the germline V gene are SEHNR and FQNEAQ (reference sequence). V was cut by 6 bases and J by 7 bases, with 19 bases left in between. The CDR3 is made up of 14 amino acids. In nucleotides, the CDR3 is TGTGCCAGCAGACCCGGGACTACCAGGGGGGAGCAGTACTTC. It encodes CASRPGTTRGEQYF.

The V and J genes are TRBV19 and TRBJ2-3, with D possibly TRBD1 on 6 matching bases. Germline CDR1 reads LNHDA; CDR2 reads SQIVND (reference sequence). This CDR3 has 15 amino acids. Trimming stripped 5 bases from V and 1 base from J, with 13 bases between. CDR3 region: CASSPRGDGTDTQYF. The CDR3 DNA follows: TGTGCCAGTAGTCCCAGGGGAGATGGCACAGATACGCAGTATTTT.

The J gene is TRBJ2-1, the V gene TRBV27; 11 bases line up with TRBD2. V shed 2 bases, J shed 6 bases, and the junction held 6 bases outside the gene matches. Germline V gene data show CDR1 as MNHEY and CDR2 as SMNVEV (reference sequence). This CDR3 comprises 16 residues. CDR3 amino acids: CASSLIGLAGLNEQFF. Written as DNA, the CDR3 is TGTGCCAGCAGTTTAATCGGACTAGCGGGTCTCAATGAGCAGTTCTTC.

CDR3 loop: CASSSGDIYEKLFF. The CDR3 region has the DNA TGTGCCAGCAGTTCGGGGGACATTTATGAAAAACTGTTTTTT. V and J are TRBV27 and TRBJ1-4; D is possibly TRBD1 (6 bases). Germline lookup yields CDR1 MNHEY and CDR2 SMNVEV (reference sequence). V was cut by 4 bases and J by 6 bases, with 12 bases left in between. This CDR3 is 14 amino acids long.

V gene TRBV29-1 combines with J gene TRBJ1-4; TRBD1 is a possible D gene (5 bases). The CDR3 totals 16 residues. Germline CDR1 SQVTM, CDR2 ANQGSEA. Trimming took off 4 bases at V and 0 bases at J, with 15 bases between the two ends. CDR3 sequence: CSVVLTGDPTNEKLFF. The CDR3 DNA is TGCAGCGTTGTACTAACGGGGGACCCAACTAATGAAAAACTGTTTTTT.

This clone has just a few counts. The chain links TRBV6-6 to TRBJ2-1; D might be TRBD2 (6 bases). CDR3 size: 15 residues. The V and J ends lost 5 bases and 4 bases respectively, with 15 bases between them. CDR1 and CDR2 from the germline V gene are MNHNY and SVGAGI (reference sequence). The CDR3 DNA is TGTGCCAGCAGTCGCCCGGACGGGAGATACAATGAGCAGTTCTTC. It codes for CASSRPDGRYNEQFF.

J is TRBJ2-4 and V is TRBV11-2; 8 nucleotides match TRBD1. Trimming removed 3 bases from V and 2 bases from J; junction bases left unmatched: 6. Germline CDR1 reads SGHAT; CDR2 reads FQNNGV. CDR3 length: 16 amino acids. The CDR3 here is CASSFRTGITKNIQYF. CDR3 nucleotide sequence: TGTGCCAGCAGCTTCCGGACAGGGATAACCAAAAACATTCAGTACTTC.

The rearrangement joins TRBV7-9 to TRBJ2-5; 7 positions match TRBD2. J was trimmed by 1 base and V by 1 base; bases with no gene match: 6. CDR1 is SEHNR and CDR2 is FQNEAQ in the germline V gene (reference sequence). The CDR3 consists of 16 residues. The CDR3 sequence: CASSLGGGTIQETQYF. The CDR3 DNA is TGTGCCAGCAGCTTAGGGGGAGGGACTATCCAAGAGACCCAGTACTTC.

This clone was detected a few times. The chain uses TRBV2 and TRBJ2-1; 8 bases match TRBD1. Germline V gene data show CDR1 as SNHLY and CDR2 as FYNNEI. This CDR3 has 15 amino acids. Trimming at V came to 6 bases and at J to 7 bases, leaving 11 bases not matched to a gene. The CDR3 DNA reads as TGTGCCAGCAGGGCAGACAGGGGTAAGGGGAATGAGCAGTTCTTC. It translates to CASRADRGKGNEQFF.

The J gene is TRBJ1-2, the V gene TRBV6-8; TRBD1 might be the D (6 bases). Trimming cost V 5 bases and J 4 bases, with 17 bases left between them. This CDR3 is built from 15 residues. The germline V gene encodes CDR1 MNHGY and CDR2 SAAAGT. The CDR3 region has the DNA TGTGCCAGCAGTCCAGTCGGACAGAACTTCTATGGCTACACCTTC. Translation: CASSPVGQNFYGYTF.

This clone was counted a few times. The CDR3 DNA reads as TGTGCCTGGAGGCCGAACACTGAAGCTTTCTTT. Translation: CAWRPNTEAFF. The chain uses TRBV30 and TRBJ1-1; D is unresolved. The CDR3 has 11 residues. Germline V gene data show CDR1 as GTSNPN and CDR2 as SVGIG (reference sequence). V shed 3 bases and J shed 1 base, with 3 bases lying between them.

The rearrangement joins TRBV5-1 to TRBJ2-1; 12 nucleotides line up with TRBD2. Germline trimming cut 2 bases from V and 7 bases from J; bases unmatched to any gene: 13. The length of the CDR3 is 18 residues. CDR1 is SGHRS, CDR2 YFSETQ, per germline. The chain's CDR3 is CASSFRLAGEGYLNEQFF. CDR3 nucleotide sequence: TGCGCCAGCAGCTTCAGACTAGCGGGAGAAGGGTATCTGAATGAGCAGTTCTTC.

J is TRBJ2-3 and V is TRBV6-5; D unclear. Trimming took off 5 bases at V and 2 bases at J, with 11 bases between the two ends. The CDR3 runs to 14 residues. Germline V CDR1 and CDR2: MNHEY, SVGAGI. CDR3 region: CASSLRFSTDTQYF. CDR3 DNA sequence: TGTGCCAGCAGTCTCAGATTTTCCACAGATACGCAGTATTTT.